One sample yielded the 15 T cell receptor beta chains listed below, sequenced in a study of blood T cells in healthy people across ages. A sample-barcoded 5' primer and a J-beta primer mix were used in a second PCR of about 7 to 12 cycles. TCRdb re-derived calls from the 5' RACE reads in MiXCR, one entry per CDR3 protein. The sample consists of 250,000 to 300,000 distinct CDR3 sequences, roughly a quarter of them appearing once. Material: blood. The receptors originated from a woman between 65 and 79 years old in good health.

This clonotype was observed a few times. This may be a read error, as it is one base from a much larger clone. The gene calls are TRBV7-3 and TRBJ1-6; 9 nucleotides line up with TRBD1. Germline trimming cut 2 bases from V and 8 bases from J; bases unmatched to any gene: 4. Germline CDR1 reads SGHTA; CDR2 reads FQGTGA. The CDR3 spans 15 residues. CDR3 protein: CASSLEGQGYSPLHF. As DNA, the CDR3 is TGTGCCAGCAGCTTAGAGGGACAGGGCTATTCACCCCTCCACTTT.

V usage is TRBV6-5 and J usage is TRBJ2-5, with D uncertain. The ends were cut back, 4 bases at V and 3 bases at J, with 6 bases in the middle. The germline V gene encodes CDR1 MNHEY and CDR2 SVGAGI. This CDR3 has 12 amino acids. The DNA of the CDR3 is TGTGCCAGCAGTTCCCAAGAAGAGACCCAGTACTTC. Its translation: CASSSQEETQYF.

The chain has TRBV6-1 and TRBJ2-7, with TRBD2 as a possible D gene (6 bases). The CDR3 sequence is 16 residues long. The V end was cut by 8 bases, the J end by 0 bases, with 20 bases between. Germline assignment: CDR1 MNHNS and CDR2 SASEGT. The CDR3 region is CASLLETGLSSYEQYF. CDR3 coding DNA: TGTGCCAGCCTTCTTGAGACGGGACTTAGCTCCTACGAGCAGTACTTC.

This clonotype was recorded a few times. One end of the junction does not line up with germline, which may come from a read error. The chain links TRBV20-1 to TRBJ2-6, with 7 positions matching TRBD2. The CDR3 totals 16 residues. Germline V gives CDR1 DFQATT, CDR2 SNEGSKA (reference sequence). In DNA, the CDR3 is TGCAGCGCTAGCGGAACCTCATCCCGTGGGGCCAACGTCCTGACTTTC. It translates to CSASGTSSRGANVLTF.

This clonotype was recorded a few times. The chain employs TRBV7-2 and TRBJ2-3, with 7 bases fitting TRBD1. Looked up from germline, CDR1 is SGHTA and CDR2 is FQGNSA. The CDR3 runs 17 residues. V dropped 0 bases and J dropped 4; count of bases not matched to a gene: 10. The CDR3 region has the DNA TGTGCCAGCAGCTTAGCGTTCAGGGGGTCGTCAGCAGATACGCAGTATTTT. Amino acid sequence: CASSLAFRGSSADTQYF.

This clonotype has a handful of counts. CDR3 sequence reads: CASSQDRFRTNEKLFF. DNA for the CDR3: TGCGCCAGCAGCCAAGACCGGTTTCGTACTAATGAAAAACTGTTTTTT. The rearrangement uses TRBV4-3 and TRBJ1-4; D not certain. The CDR3 is 16 amino acids. V lost 0 bases to trimming and J lost 2 bases, with 10 bases between them. CDR1 LGHNA and CDR2 YSLEER come from the germline V gene.

The V call is TRBV5-1, the J call TRBJ2-5, with 9 bases fitting TRBD2. The CDR3 is 15 amino acids. The germline gives CDR1 SGHRS, CDR2 YFSETQ. The V segment lost 7 bases and the J segment 2 bases; nucleotides outside the gene matches: 9. CDR3 protein: CASAEAGGRQETQYF. Written as DNA, the CDR3 is TGCGCCAGCGCCGAAGCGGGAGGACGACAAGAGACCCAGTACTTC.

This clonotype came up a few times. The chain is built from TRBV6-2 or TRBV6-3 and TRBJ1-1; possible D gene TRBD1, 5 bases. Trimming stripped 5 bases from V and 7 bases from J, with 17 bases between. From germline, CDR1 is MNHEY and CDR2 SVGEGT. CDR3 size: 14 residues. CDR3 loop: CASSQSGGRFEAFF. In DNA form, the CDR3 reads TGTGCCAGCAGTCAAAGTGGGGGACGGTTTGAAGCTTTCTTT.

This clonotype was observed a few times. This chain joins TRBV6-6 and TRBJ2-5; D is unresolved. TRBJ2-1 explains the end of the DNA better; the J call may be wrong. Germline V gives CDR1 MNHNY, CDR2 SVGAGI (reference sequence). The CDR3 loop spans 13 amino acids. CDR3 in amino acids: CASSHPLSSEQFF. In DNA, the CDR3 is TGTGCCAGCAGTCACCCGCTTTCTAGTGAGCAGTTCTTC.

The rearrangement uses TRBV7-2 and TRBJ1-4, with D possibly being TRBD1 (5 bases). This CDR3 is 14 amino acids long. CDR1 is SGHTA and CDR2 is FQGNSA in the germline V gene. Trimming took 6 bases from V and 3 from J, leaving 11 bases between them. The CDR3 loop is CASSEGWANEKLFF. The CDR3 DNA is TGTGCCAGCAGTGAGGGGTGGGCTAATGAAAAACTGTTTTTT.

This clonotype was recorded a few times. The gene calls are TRBV7-3 and TRBJ2-3, with 8 bases matching TRBD2. Germline V gives CDR1 SGHTA, CDR2 FQGTGA. Trimming removed 5 bases from V and 2 bases from J; junction bases left unmatched: 6. The CDR3 is 15 residues long. The CDR3 sequence is CASSPIAGPTDTQYF. The CDR3 DNA is TGTGCCAGCAGCCCAATAGCGGGGCCCACAGATACGCAGTATTTT.

This clonotype appeared a few times. The chain joins TRBV28 to TRBJ2-1; TRBD2 aligns across 11 bases. The CDR3 loop spans 15 amino acids. The V gene's germline CDR1 is MDHEN and CDR2 SYDVKM. Trimming took 6 bases from V and 7 from J; bases not matched to a gene: 8. The CDR3 sequence is CASSYLAGGVNEQFF. DNA for the CDR3: TGTGCCAGCAGCTACCTAGCGGGGGGCGTGAATGAGCAGTTCTTC. The complete variable domain, with remaining parts taken from reference TRBV28 and TRBJ2-1, reads DVKVTQSSRYLVKRTGEKVFLECVQDMDHENMFWYRQDPGLGLRLIYFSYDVKMKEKGDIPEGYSVSREKKERFSLILESASTNQTSMYLCASSYLAGGVNEQFFGPGTRLTVL.

This clonotype was seen a few times. The CDR3 DNA reads as TGCAGCGTCCTGGGACAGGGAAACACCATATATTTT. Translation: CSVLGQGNTIYF. V gene TRBV29-1 combines with J gene TRBJ1-3; 7 bases line up with TRBD1. Germline CDR1 and CDR2: SQVTM and ANQGSEA. This CDR3 is built from 12 residues. The J segment lost 4 bases and the V segment lost 6 bases, leaving 3 bases of the junction unmatched.

The chain carries TRBV11-2 and TRBJ2-1; D remains unclear. Germline-derived CDR1 and CDR2 are SGHAT and FQNNGV. The length of the CDR3 is 14 residues. Trimming took off 3 bases at V and 8 bases at J, with 14 bases between the two ends. CDR3 bases: TGTGCCAGCAGCTTCAGTAACCGAGGCGATGAGCAGTTCTTC. This translates into CASSFSNRGDEQFF.

This clonotype came up a few times. The chain's CDR3 is CASSLAQAGGGETQYF. The CDR3 coding sequence is TGCGCCAGCAGCTTGGCCCAGGCGGGAGGGGGAGAGACCCAGTACTTC. V is TRBV5-1 and J is TRBJ2-5, with 9 nucleotides matching TRBD2. Germline V gene lookup returns CDR1 SGHRS and CDR2 YFSETQ. The CDR3 is made up of 16 amino acids. V was pared by 0 bases and J by 4 bases, with 7 bases of the junction left unmatched.